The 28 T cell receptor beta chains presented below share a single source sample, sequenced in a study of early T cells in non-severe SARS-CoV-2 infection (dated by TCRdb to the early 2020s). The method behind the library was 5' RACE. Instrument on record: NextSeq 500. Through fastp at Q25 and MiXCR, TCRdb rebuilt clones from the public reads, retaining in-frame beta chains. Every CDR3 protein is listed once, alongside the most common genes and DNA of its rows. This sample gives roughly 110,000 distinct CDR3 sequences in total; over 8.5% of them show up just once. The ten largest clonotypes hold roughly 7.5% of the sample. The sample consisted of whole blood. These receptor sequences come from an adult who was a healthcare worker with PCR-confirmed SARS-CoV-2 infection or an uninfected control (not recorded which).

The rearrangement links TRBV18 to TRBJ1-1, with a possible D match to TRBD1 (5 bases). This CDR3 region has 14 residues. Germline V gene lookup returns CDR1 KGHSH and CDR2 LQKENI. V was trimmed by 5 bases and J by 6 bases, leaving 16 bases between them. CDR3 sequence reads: CASSSTGGISEAFF. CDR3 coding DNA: TGTGCCAGCTCATCAACCGGGGGTATTTCTGAAGCTTTCTTT.

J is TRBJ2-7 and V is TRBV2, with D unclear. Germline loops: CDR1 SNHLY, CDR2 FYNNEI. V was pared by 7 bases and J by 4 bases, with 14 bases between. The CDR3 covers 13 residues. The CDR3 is CASTNGPQYEQYF. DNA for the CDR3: TGTGCCAGCACGAACGGGCCCCAGTACGAGCAGTACTTC. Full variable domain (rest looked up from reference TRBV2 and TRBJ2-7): EPEVTQTPSHQVTQMGQEVILRCVPISNHLYFYWYRQILGQKVEFLVSFYNNEISEKSEIFDDQFSVERPDGSNFTLKIRSTKLEDSAMYFCASTNGPQYEQYFGPGTRLTVT.

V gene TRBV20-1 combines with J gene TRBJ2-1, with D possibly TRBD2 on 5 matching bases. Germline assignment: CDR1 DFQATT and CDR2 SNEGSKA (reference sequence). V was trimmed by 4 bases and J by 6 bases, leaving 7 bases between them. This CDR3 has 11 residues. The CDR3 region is CSAIGLNEQFF. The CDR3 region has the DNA TGCAGTGCTATTGGACTCAATGAGCAGTTCTTC.

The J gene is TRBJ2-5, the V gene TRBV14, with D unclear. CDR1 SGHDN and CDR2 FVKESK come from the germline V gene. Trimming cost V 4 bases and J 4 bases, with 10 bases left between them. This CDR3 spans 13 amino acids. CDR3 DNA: TGTGCCAGCAGCCGAAACGCTAGAGAGACCCAGTACTTC. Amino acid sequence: CASSRNARETQYF.

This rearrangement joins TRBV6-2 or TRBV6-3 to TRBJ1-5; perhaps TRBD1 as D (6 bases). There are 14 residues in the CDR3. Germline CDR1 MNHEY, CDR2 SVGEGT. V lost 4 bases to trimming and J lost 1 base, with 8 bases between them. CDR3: CASSFRGSNQPQHF. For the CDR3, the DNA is TGTGCCAGCAGTTTCAGGGGAAGCAATCAGCCCCAGCATTTT.

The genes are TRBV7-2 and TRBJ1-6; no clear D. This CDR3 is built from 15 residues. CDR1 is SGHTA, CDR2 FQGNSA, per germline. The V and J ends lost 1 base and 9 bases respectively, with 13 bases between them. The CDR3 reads CASSLDSPHGSPLHF. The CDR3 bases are TGTGCCAGCAGCTTAGACAGCCCTCACGGTTCACCCCTCCACTTT.

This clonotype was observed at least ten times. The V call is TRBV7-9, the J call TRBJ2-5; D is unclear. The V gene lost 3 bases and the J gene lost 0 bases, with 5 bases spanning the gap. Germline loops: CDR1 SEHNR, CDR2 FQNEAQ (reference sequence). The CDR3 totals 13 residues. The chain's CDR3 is CASSFANQETQYF. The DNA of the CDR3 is TGTGCCAGCAGCTTCGCGAACCAAGAGACCCAGTACTTC.

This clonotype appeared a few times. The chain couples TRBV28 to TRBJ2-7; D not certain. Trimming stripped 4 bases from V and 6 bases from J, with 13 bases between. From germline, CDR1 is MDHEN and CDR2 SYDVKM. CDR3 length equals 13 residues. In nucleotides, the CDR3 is TGTGCCAGCAGTTCCGGACGGACCATCGAGCAGTACTTC. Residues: CASSSGRTIEQYF.

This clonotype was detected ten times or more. The DNA for the CDR3 is TGTGCCTGGAGTCCCAGAGCCGTGCCCCAGCATTTT. Protein sequence: CAWSPRAVPQHF. The chain links TRBV30 to TRBJ1-5; D is undetermined. CDR1 is GTSNPN and CDR2 is SVGIG in the germline V gene (reference sequence). CDR3 size: 12 residues. V was cut by 2 bases and J by 9 bases, with 11 bases left in between. Full variable domain (remainder filled in from reference TRBV30 and TRBJ1-5): SQTIHQWPATLVQPVGSPLSLECTVEGTSNPNLYWYRQAAGRGLQLLFYSVGIGQISSEVPQNLSASRPQDRQFILSSKKLLLSDSGFYLCAWSPRAVPQHFGDGTRLSIL.

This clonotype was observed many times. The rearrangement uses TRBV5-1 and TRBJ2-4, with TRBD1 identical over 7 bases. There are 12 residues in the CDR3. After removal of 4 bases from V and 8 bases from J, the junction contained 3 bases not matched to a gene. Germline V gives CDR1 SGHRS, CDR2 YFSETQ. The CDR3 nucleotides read TGCGCCAGCAGCCCCGACAGGGACATTCAGTACTTC. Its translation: CASSPDRDIQYF.

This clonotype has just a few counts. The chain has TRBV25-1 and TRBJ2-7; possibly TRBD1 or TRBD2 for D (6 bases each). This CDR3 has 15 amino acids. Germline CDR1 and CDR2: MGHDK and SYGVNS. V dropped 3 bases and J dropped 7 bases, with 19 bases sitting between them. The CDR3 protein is CASSDSSGAGGEQYF. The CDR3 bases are TGTGCCAGCAGTGATTCCTCGGGGGCCGGGGGAGAGCAGTACTTC.

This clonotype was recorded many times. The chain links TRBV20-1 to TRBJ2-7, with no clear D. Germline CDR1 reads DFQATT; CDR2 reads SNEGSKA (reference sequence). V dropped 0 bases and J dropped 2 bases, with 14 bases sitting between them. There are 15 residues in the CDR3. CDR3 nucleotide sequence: TGCAGTGCTAGAGATCGGGCAGTCTATACCTACGAGCAGTACTTC. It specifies CSARDRAVYTYEQYF.

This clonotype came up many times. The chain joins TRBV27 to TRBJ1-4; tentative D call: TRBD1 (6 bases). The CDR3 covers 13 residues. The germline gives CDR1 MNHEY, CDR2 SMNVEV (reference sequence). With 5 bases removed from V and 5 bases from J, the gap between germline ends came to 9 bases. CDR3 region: CASSIQGNEKLFF. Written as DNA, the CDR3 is TGTGCCAGCAGTATTCAGGGGAATGAAAAACTGTTTTTT.

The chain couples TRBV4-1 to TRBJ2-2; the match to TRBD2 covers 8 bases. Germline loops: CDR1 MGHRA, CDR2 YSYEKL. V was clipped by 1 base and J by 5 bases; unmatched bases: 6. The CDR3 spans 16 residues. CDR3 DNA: TGCGCCAGCAGCCAAGCGGGCGGGAGGATGACCGGGGAGCTGTTTTTT. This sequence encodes CASSQAGGRMTGELFF.

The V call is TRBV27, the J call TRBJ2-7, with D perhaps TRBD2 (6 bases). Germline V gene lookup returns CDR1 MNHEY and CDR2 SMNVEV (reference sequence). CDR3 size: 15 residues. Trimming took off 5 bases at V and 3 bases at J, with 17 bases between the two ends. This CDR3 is CASSPGGRWDYEQYF. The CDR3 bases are TGTGCCAGCAGTCCCGGGGGTCGGTGGGACTACGAGCAGTACTTC.

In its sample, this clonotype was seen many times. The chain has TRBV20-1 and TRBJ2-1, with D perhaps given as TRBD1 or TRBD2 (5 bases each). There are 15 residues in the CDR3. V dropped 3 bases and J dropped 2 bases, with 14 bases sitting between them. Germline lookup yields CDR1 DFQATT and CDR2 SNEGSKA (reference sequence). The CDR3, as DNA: TGCAGTGCTAGTCATTTACGGGACCCCTACAATGAGCAGTTCTTC. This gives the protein CSASHLRDPYNEQFF.

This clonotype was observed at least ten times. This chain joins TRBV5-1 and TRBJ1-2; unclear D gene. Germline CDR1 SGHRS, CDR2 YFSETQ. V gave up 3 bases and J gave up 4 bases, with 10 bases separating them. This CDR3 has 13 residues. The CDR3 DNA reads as TGCGCCAGCAGCTCATCGGGCTCCTATGGCTACACCTTC. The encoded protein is CASSSSGSYGYTF.

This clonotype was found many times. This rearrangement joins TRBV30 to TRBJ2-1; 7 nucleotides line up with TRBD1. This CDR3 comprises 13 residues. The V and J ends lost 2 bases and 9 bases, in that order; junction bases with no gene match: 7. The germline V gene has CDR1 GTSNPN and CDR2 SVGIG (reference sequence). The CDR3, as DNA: TGTGCCTGGAGTCTGCGATCAGGGGGTGAGCAGTTCTTC. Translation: CAWSLRSGGEQFF.

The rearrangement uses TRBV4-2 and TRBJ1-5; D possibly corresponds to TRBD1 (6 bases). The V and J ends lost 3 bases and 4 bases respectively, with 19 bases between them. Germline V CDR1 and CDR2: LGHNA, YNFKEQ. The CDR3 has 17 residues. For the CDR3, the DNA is TGTGCCAGCAGCCACAGGGGCGGGGGGCGCAAAAATCAGCCCCAGCATTTT. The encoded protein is CASSHRGGGRKNQPQHF.

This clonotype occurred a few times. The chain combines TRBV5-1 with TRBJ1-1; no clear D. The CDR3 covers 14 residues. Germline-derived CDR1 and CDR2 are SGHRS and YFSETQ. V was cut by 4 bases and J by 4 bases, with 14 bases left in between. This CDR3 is CASSSTGAATEAFF. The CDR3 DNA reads TGCGCCAGCAGCAGCACGGGCGCTGCCACTGAAGCTTTCTTT.

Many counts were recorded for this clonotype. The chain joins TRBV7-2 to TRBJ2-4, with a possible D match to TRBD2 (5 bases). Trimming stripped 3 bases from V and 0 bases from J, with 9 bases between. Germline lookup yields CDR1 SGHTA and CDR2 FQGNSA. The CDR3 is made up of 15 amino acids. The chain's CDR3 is CASSFGGLAKNIQYF. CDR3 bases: TGTGCCAGCAGCTTCGGCGGGCTAGCCAAAAACATTCAGTACTTC.

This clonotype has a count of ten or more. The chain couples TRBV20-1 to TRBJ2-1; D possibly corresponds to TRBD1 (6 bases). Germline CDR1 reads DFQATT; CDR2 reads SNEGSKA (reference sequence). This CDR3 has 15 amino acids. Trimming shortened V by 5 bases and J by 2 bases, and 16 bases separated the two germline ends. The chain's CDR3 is CSAVRTEATYNEQFF. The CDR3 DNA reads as TGCAGTGCTGTGCGGACAGAAGCTACCTACAATGAGCAGTTCTTC.

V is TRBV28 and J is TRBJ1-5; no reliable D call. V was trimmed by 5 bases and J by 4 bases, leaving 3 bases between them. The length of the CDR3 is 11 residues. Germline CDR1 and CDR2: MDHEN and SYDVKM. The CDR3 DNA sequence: TGTGCCAGCAGTCCAAATCAGCCCCAGCATTTT. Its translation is CASSPNQPQHF. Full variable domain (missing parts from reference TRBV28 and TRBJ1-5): DVKVTQSSRYLVKRTGEKVFLECVQDMDHENMFWYRQDPGLGLRLIYFSYDVKMKEKGDIPEGYSVSREKKERFSLILESASTNQTSMYLCASSPNQPQHFGDGTRLSIL.

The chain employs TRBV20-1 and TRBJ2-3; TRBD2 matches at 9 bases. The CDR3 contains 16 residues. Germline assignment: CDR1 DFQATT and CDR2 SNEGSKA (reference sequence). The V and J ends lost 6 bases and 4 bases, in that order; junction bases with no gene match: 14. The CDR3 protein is CSASGVAGVVADTQYF. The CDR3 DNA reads TGCAGTGCCAGCGGCGTAGCGGGAGTCGTCGCAGATACGCAGTATTTT.

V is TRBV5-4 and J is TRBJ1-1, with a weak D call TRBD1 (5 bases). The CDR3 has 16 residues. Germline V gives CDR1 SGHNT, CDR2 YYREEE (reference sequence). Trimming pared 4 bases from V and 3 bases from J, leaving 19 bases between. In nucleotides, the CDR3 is TGTGCCAGCAGCCACCTTCAGGGATGGTGGTACACTGAAGCTTTCTTT. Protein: CASSHLQGWWYTEAFF.

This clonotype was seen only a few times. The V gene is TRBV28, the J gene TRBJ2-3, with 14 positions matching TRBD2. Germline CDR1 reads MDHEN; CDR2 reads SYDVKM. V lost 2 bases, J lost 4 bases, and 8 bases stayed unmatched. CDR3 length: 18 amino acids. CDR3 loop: CASSLGLTSGRVADTQYF. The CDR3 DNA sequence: TGTGCCAGCAGTTTAGGGTTGACTAGCGGGAGGGTAGCAGATACGCAGTATTTT.

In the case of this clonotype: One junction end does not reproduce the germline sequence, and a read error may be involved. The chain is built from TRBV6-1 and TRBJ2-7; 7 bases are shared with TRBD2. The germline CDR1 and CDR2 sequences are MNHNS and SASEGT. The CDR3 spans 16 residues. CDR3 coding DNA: TGTGCCAGCGGTGAAGCGCTTCGGGACTACCTCTACGAGCAGTACTTC. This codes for CASGEALRDYLYEQYF.

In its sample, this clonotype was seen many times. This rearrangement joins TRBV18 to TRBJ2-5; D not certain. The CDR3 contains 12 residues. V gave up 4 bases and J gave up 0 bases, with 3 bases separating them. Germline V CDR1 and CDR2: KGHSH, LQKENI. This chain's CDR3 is CASSLYQETQYF. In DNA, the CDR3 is TGTGCCAGCTCACTTTACCAAGAGACCCAGTACTTC.